These T cell receptor beta chains were read from a single sample in a study of T cell responses to AZD1222 COVID-19 vaccine. The data were produced by immunoSEQ multiplex PCR, yet TCRdb's version contains in-frame clones alone and is incomplete. The profile shows 200,000 or so clones, 85% to 95% of them singletons. Sequenced here: peripheral blood, sampled on day 0 of AZD1222 vaccination. The origin of the receptors is an adult in good health. Both conserved end residues are trimmed from each CDR3. Clone size is stated in some rows and not others, as once, few, many or a class when expanded.

>-|TRBJ2-7|12|TRBV9
ASSYGTTSYEQY
>-|TRBJ2-1|12|TRBV5-5
ASSFETSSQGQF
>-|TRBJ2-2|10|TRBV3-1/TRBV3-2
ASSQGLRELF
>-|TRBJ2-7|12|TRBV10-1
ASSEGTGAYEQY
>-|TRBJ1-5|12|TRBV6-1
ASSLQEINQPQH
>-|TRBJ1-2|13|TRBV3-1/TRBV3-2
ASSLPTGGPEGYT
>-|TRBJ2-3|14|TRBV5-1
ASSLSDRGTTDTQY
>-|TRBJ1-1|11|TRBV29-1
SVTRTVGTEAF
>-|TRBJ1-1|10|TRBV27
ASSFGPGETF
>once|TRBJ2-1|11|TRBV18
ASSPPSVHEQF
>-|TRBJ1-2|9|TRBV3-1/TRBV3-2
ASSQAHGYT
>-|TRBJ2-1|12|TRBV18
ASSPREGYNEQF
>once|TRBJ2-3|12|TRBV9
ARRVRGGSDTQY
>once|TRBJ2-2|12|TRBV7-6
ASSSVWGTGELF
>-|TRBJ1-1|12|TRBV28
ASSFGPSWAEAF
>-|TRBJ2-1|14|TRBV25-1
ASSRTGADSYNEQF
>-|TRBJ2-2|12|TRBV28
ASRLQGNTGELF
>-|TRBJ1-1|11|TRBV19
ASSIMADTEAF
>-|TRBJ1-5|13|TRBV6-5
ASTYSGYGNQPQH
>few|TRBJ2-5|14|TRBV28
ASSRPTGGAQETQY
>few|TRBJ2-5|11|TRBV11-2
ASSLDRSQTQY
>-|TRBJ1-4|14|TRBV4-1
ASSQDRRSAGEKLF
>-|TRBJ1-6|10|TRBV30
AWSGRNSPLH
>once|TRBJ2-7|13|TRBV5-1
ASSLFSGPNYEQY
>once|TRBJ1-1|12|TRBV29-1
SGEQALDGTEAF
>-|TRBJ2-2|13|TRBV7-7
ASSPSKAGTGELF
>once|TRBJ2-5|12|TRBV27
ASSRGTSGETQY
>-|TRBJ1-2|13|TRBV7-6
ASSLGGNIDYGYT
>-|TRBJ1-1|13|TRBV6-5
ASRPGQQYYTEAF
>-|TRBJ1-2|16|TRBV30
AWSKHSRQGGSRYGYT
>-|TRBJ2-1|13|TRBV18
ASSPQSGSHNEQF
>few|TRBJ1-3|13|TRBV10-3
ATNKTPSSGNTIY
>once|TRBJ2-7|12|TRBV28
ASIPSGSSYEQY
>-|TRBJ2-1|9|TRBV12-3/TRBV12-4
ASSEVHEQF
>-|TRBJ1-6|14|TRBV5-8
ASSLVPPIDGITLH